The next 13 T cell receptor beta chains were all read from a single sample in a study of blood T cell repertoires in COVID-19. The protocol was immunoSEQ multiplex PCR, while the TCRdb copy is restricted to in-frame clones and leaves out a portion. This table holds over 200,000 clones, approximately 90% found once. The sample was PBMCs or T cells enriched from blood (not recorded which). Every receptor here comes from a man in his forties who had recovered from COVID-19.

This rearrangement joins TRBV3-1 (or the pseudogene TRBV3-2) to TRBJ2-3, with D tentatively TRBD2 (6 bases). CDR1 is LGHDT and CDR2 is YNNKEL in the germline V gene (reference sequence). V was trimmed by 9 bases and J by 4 bases, leaving 17 bases between them. The CDR3 has 14 amino acids. The CDR3 DNA sequence: TGTGCCAGACTCCGGGACTTTGCACCAGATACGCAGTATTTT. Protein: CARLRDFAPDTQYF.

The chain has TRBV5-1 and TRBJ1-1; D unclear. The CDR3 runs 12 residues. V lost 8 bases to trimming and J lost 1 base, with 9 bases between them. Germline values: CDR1 SGHRS, CDR2 YFSETQ. CDR3 nucleotides: TGCGCCAGTCGCGAGGGGAACACTGAAGCTTTCTTT. Translation: CASREGNTEAFF.

This rearrangement joins TRBV28 to TRBJ1-1; D is unresolved. Germline assignment: CDR1 MDHEN and CDR2 SYDVKM. Trimming left V 6 bases short and J 2 bases short, with 10 bases between. The CDR3 runs to 13 residues. The DNA of the CDR3 is TGTGCCAGCAGCCCCCCGAGAAACACTGAAGCTTTCTTT. This sequence encodes CASSPPRNTEAFF.

The J gene is TRBJ2-3, the V gene TRBV19, with 7 bases fitting TRBD1. CDR1 LNHDA and CDR2 SQIVND come from the germline V gene (reference sequence). J lost 0 bases, V lost 3 bases, and 3 bases had no gene match. CDR3 size: 15 residues. The chain's CDR3 is CASSIEGASTDTQYF. Here the CDR3 DNA reads TGTGCCAGTAGTATTGAGGGGGCGAGCACAGATACGCAGTATTTT.

CDR3 nucleotides: TGTGCCTGGAGTGTACTCAGGGGCCCGGGGCCCCAGCATTTT. Amino acids: CAWSVLRGPGPQHF. This rearrangement joins TRBV30 to TRBJ1-5; perhaps TRBD1 as D (6 bases). From germline, CDR1 is GTSNPN and CDR2 SVGIG (reference sequence). The CDR3 is made up of 14 amino acids. V lost 0 bases, J lost 9 bases, and 15 bases lay in between.

The J gene is TRBJ1-2, the V gene TRBV6-5; 7 positions agree with TRBD1. Germline trimming cut 4 bases from V and 7 bases from J; bases unmatched to any gene: 12. The CDR3 sequence is 15 residues long. The germline gives CDR1 MNHEY, CDR2 SVGAGI. The CDR3 reads CASSSRLQGISGYTF. The CDR3 DNA sequence: TGTGCCAGCAGTTCGCGACTACAGGGGATCAGTGGCTACACCTTC.

The gene calls are TRBV9 and TRBJ1-3; no reliable D call. The CDR3 contains 16 residues. Germline assignment: CDR1 SGDLS and CDR2 YYNGEE. Trimming removed 1 base from V and 6 bases from J, with 17 bases in between. The CDR3 bases are TGTGCCAGCAGCGTATTTGTCCGGCAGGCTGAAAACACCATATATTTT. This gives the protein CASSVFVRQAENTIYF.

The chain links TRBV19 to TRBJ2-3, with TRBD1 identical over 8 bases. The CDR3 covers 15 residues. V gave up 6 bases and J gave up 5 bases; unmatched junction bases: 10. Per the germline V gene, CDR1 is LNHDA and CDR2 is SQIVND (reference sequence). CDR3 in DNA: TGTGCCAGTAGGCAACCCGGACAGGGAAAAGATACGCAGTATTTT. It translates to CASRQPGQGKDTQYF.

The chain combines TRBV28 with TRBJ2-3; D gene unclear. The CDR3 consists of 13 residues. The V and J ends lost 5 bases and 5 bases respectively, with 11 bases between them. Germline loops: CDR1 MDHEN, CDR2 SYDVKM. As DNA, the CDR3 is TGTGCCAGCAGTCCTCAGAGGCTAGATACGCAGTATTTT. Protein sequence: CASSPQRLDTQYF.

V and J are TRBV30 and TRBJ1-2; D call uncertain. This CDR3 has 17 amino acids. Trimming cost V 3 bases and J 4 bases, with 24 bases left between them. Looked up from germline, CDR1 is GTSNPN and CDR2 is SVGIG (reference sequence). The CDR3: CAWSPPRYGRAGYGYTF. The CDR3 DNA sequence: TGTGCCTGGAGCCCCCCCCGGTACGGGAGGGCAGGCTATGGCTACACCTTC. Full variable domain (outside the CDR3, taken from reference TRBV30 and TRBJ1-2): SQTIHQWPATLVQPVGSPLSLECTVEGTSNPNLYWYRQAAGRGLQLLFYSVGIGQISSEVPQNLSASRPQDRQFILSSKKLLLSDSGFYLCAWSPPRYGRAGYGYTFGSGTRLTVV.

The chain uses TRBV12-5 and TRBJ2-7; D uncertain. The CDR3 totals 10 residues. CDR1 and CDR2 from the germline V gene are LGHNT and FRNRAP. The ends were cut back, 6 bases at V and 3 bases at J, with 3 bases in the middle. The CDR3 DNA is TGTGCTAGTGGCCTCTACGAGCAGTACTTC. Its protein is CASGLYEQYF.

The V and J genes are TRBV24-1 and TRBJ2-5; TRBD2 matches 9 bases. Germline CDR1 and CDR2: KGHDR and SFDVKD. V was clipped by 6 bases and J by 3 bases; unmatched bases: 7. The CDR3 is 15 residues long. The chain's CDR3 is CATSLREGGEETQYF. The CDR3 bases are TGTGCCACCAGTTTGCGGGAGGGCGGGGAAGAGACCCAGTACTTC.

This chain links TRBV5-4 with TRBJ2-5, with D possibly TRBD1 on 6 matching bases. Trimming stripped 5 bases from V and 5 bases from J, with 16 bases between. The CDR3 sequence is 14 residues long. The V gene's germline CDR1 is SGHNT and CDR2 YYREEE (reference sequence). The CDR3 sequence: CASSTPDSVETQYF. The CDR3 coding sequence is TGTGCCAGCAGTACCCCGGACAGTGTGGAGACCCAGTACTTC. Full variable domain (remainder filled in from reference TRBV5-4 and TRBJ2-5): ETGVTQSPTHLIKTRGQQVTLRCSSQSGHNTVSWYQQALGQGPQFIFQYYREEENGRGNFPPRFSGLQFPNYSSELNVNALELDDSALYLCASSTPDSVETQYFGPGTRLLVL.